The 27 T cell receptor beta chains below all came from one sample that was sequenced in a study of response to subunit inactivated influenza vaccine (dated by TCRdb to the late 2010s). The protocol used for the library was RT-PCR. The sample was run on an Illumina HiSeq 2500. Through fastp at Q25 and MiXCR, TCRdb rebuilt clones from the public reads, retaining in-frame beta chains. Rows are unified per CDR3 protein, each entry keeping the most common DNA and genes. The sample table holds some 540,000 distinct CDR3 sequences, of which around 21% were seen once. The top ten constitute about 2.8% of the sample. This same sample was also part of a study on T cells expressing NK-cell markers. The other study reports the following: TCR beta cDNA libraries were prepared using 5'RACE template switching, which introduced a universal primer site and unique molecular identifiers.

Sequencing used CD4+ T cells sorted from PBMCs, obtained about 12 days after vaccination. The receptors were gathered from a man over 45 who received an inactivated influenza vaccine. Donor details come from another sample of the same person, matched by shared clones.

CDR3 in amino acids: CASSMLGGIYGYTF. The DNA of the CDR3 is TGTGCCAGTAGTATGCTGGGGGGCATCTATGGCTACACCTTC. The chain carries TRBV19 and TRBJ1-2; a possible D gene is TRBD1 (6 bases). Germline V lookup: CDR1 LNHDA, CDR2 SQIVND (reference sequence). Deletions cut 3 bases from V and 4 bases from J, with 12 bases between. The CDR3 runs to 14 residues.

This sequence joins TRBV10-3 and TRBJ1-2, with TRBD1 matching 9 bases. The CDR3 runs 15 residues. The germline CDR1 and CDR2 sequences are ENHRY and SYGVKD. V trimming: 3 bases; J trimming: 8 bases; junction bases outside the gene matches: 10. The CDR3: CAISDPGQGRRGYTF. The CDR3, as DNA: TGTGCCATCAGTGACCCTGGACAGGGGCGGCGAGGCTACACCTTC.

This clonotype was detected many times. This rearrangement joins TRBV7-8 to TRBJ2-3; 10 positions agree with TRBD2. Trimming removed 9 bases from V and 5 bases from J; junction bases left unmatched: 8. CDR3 length: 14 residues. The germline V gene encodes CDR1 SGHVS and CDR2 FQNEAQ. The CDR3: CASCPSGGLDTQYF. The CDR3 DNA reads as TGTGCCAGTTGTCCTAGCGGGGGCCTAGATACGCAGTATTTT.

The genes are TRBV9 and TRBJ2-3; TRBD2 agrees at 12 bases. CDR1 SGDLS and CDR2 YYNGEE come from the germline V gene. V was pared by 4 bases and J by 0 bases, with 12 bases of the junction left unmatched. The CDR3 has 19 residues. In nucleotides, the CDR3 is TGTGCCAGCAGCCTAGAGGTCGGACTAGCGGGGACTAGCACAGATACGCAGTATTTT. Its protein is CASSLEVGLAGTSTDTQYF. Looking up the rest from reference TRBV9 and TRBJ2-3 gives the full variable domain: DSGVTQTPKHLITATGQRVTLRCSPRSGDLSVYWYQQSLDQGLQFLIQYYNGEERAKGNILERFSAQQFPDLHSELNLSSLELGDSALYFCASSLEVGLAGTSTDTQYFGPGTRLTVL.

The gene calls are TRBV7-2 and TRBJ2-7; D gene uncertain. The CDR3 has 13 residues. Germline V gene lookup returns CDR1 SGHTA and CDR2 FQGNSA. Deletions cut 6 bases from V and 6 bases from J, with 15 bases between. CDR3 in amino acids: CASRFGRLSEQYF. CDR3 bases: TGTGCCAGCAGATTTGGCAGGCTCTCCGAGCAGTACTTC.

This clonotype has only a few counts. This chain links TRBV5-6 with TRBJ2-2; D is undetermined. CDR3 length: 12 residues. Looked up from germline, CDR1 is SGHDT and CDR2 is YYEEEE. V was pared by 2 bases and J by 6 bases, with 5 bases between. This chain's CDR3 is CASSFFAGELFF. CDR3 coding DNA: TGTGCCAGCAGCTTTTTCGCCGGGGAGCTGTTTTTT.

J is TRBJ2-1 and V is TRBV4-2; D uncertain. V was shortened by 1 base and J by 5 bases, with 6 bases between the two germline ends. From germline, CDR1 is LGHNA and CDR2 YNFKEQ. CDR3 size: 13 residues. The CDR3 DNA reads as TGTGCCAGCAGCCAAGGCTGGGACAATGAGCAGTTCTTC. Translated: CASSQGWDNEQFF.

The chain employs TRBV7-2 and TRBJ2-5; D gene uncertain. The CDR3 has 14 amino acids. CDR1 is SGHTA and CDR2 is FQGNSA in the germline V gene. Trimming pared 5 bases from V and 5 bases from J, leaving 15 bases between. The CDR3, as DNA: TGTGCCAGCAGCCCCGGCTCCGCAAGGGAGACCCAGTACTTC. The encoded protein is CASSPGSARETQYF.

This clonotype came up a few times. This chain joins TRBV28 and TRBJ2-7, with 8 bases matching TRBD1. This CDR3 contains 14 residues. The V gene end was trimmed by 6 bases and the J gene end by 6 bases; junction bases not matched to a gene: 10. CDR1 MDHEN and CDR2 SYDVKM come from the germline V gene. CDR3 DNA sequence: TGTGCCAGCAGACGACAGGGGTTGGTGTTCGAGCAGTACTTC. Amino acid sequence: CASRRQGLVFEQYF. Filled out from reference TRBV28 and TRBJ2-7, the complete variable domain reads DVKVTQSSRYLVKRTGEKVFLECVQDMDHENMFWYRQDPGLGLRLIYFSYDVKMKEKGDIPEGYSVSREKKERFSLILESASTNQTSMYLCASRRQGLVFEQYFGPGTRLTVT.

The chain recombines TRBV7-8 with TRBJ2-1; 9 bases line up with TRBD2. Germline assignment: CDR1 SGHVS and CDR2 FQNEAQ. CDR3 length: 16 residues. Germline trimming cut 6 bases from V and 8 bases from J; bases unmatched to any gene: 14. The CDR3 DNA follows: TGTGCCAGCAGGTCCTCTATCGGGCGGGGGGGCTATGAGCAGTTCTTC. Its protein is CASRSSIGRGGYEQFF.

Here the CDR3 DNA reads TGTGCCAGCAGCCAAGATCATGTCGGGGCCGAAGCTTTCTTT. It specifies CASSQDHVGAEAFF. The chain combines TRBV3-1 with TRBJ1-1, with D tentatively TRBD1 (5 bases). Trimming removed 0 bases from V and 8 bases from J, with 13 bases in between. CDR1 and CDR2 (germline): LGHDT, YNNKEL (reference sequence). CDR3 length: 14 amino acids.

The chain uses TRBV7-2 and TRBJ1-3, with a possible D match to TRBD1 (5 bases). The CDR3 has 15 amino acids. CDR1 and CDR2 from the germline V gene are SGHTA and FQGNSA. With 1 base removed from V and 4 bases from J, the gap between germline ends came to 11 bases. DNA for the CDR3: TGTGCCAGCAGCTTAGAGGGACTGAGAGGAAACACCATATATTTT. This sequence encodes CASSLEGLRGNTIYF. Supplemented by reference TRBV7-2 and TRBJ1-3, the full variable domain reads GAGVSQSPSNKVTEKGKDVELRCDPISGHTALYWYRQSLGQGLEFLIYFQGNSAPDKSGLPSDRFSAERTGGSVSTLTIQRTQQEDSAVYLCASSLEGLRGNTIYFGEGSWLTVV.

This clonotype was counted a few times. The genes are TRBV24-1 and TRBJ1-5, with D perhaps TRBD1 (5 bases). Germline CDR1 KGHDR, CDR2 SFDVKD. The CDR3 length is 14 residues. V dropped 5 bases and J dropped 1 base, with 8 bases sitting between them. The CDR3 sequence is CATSAGSSNQPQHF. The CDR3 DNA is TGTGCCACCAGTGCAGGGTCGAGCAATCAGCCCCAGCATTTT.

The chain recombines TRBV5-1 with TRBJ2-3; D perhaps matches TRBD1 (6 bases). The CDR3 covers 15 residues. Germline lookup yields CDR1 SGHRS and CDR2 YFSETQ. The V and J ends lost 4 bases and 3 bases respectively, with 15 bases between them. CDR3 amino acids: CASSRQAEKTDTQYF. CDR3 DNA: TGCGCCAGCAGCCGACAGGCCGAGAAGACAGATACGCAGTATTTT.

This clonotype was seen a few times. The chain has TRBV10-2 and TRBJ2-3; D possibly corresponds to TRBD2 (7 bases). Trimming removed 6 bases from V and 4 bases from J, with 20 bases in between. Germline loops: CDR1 WSHSY, CDR2 SAAADI. The CDR3 consists of 16 residues. This chain's CDR3 is CASRRTAGRGPDTQYF. The CDR3 DNA sequence: TGCGCCAGCAGACGGACAGCGGGGCGGGGGCCAGATACGCAGTATTTT.

This clonotype has at least ten counts. The CDR3 reads CASGRQVSVTGELFF. In nucleotides, the CDR3 is TGTGCCAGCGGACGTCAGGTTTCTGTAACCGGGGAGCTGTTTTTT. The gene calls are TRBV11-2 and TRBJ2-2; D unclear. This CDR3 is 15 amino acids long. CDR1 is SGHAT, CDR2 FQNNGV, per germline. Trimming stripped 8 bases from V and 5 bases from J, with 18 bases between. The variable domain in full, completed from reference TRBV11-2 and TRBJ2-2, reads EAGVAQSPRYKIIEKRQSVAFWCNPISGHATLYWYQQILGQGPKLLIQFQNNGVVDDSQLPKDRFSAERLKGVDSTLKIQPAKLEDSAVYLCASGRQVSVTGELFFGEGSRLTVL.

This clonotype was detected only a few times. The chain couples TRBV19 to TRBJ2-6; D tentatively reads TRBD1 or TRBD2 (5 bases each). CDR3 length: 13 residues. Germline CDR1 and CDR2: LNHDA and SQIVND (reference sequence). V lost 8 bases and J 1 base, leaving 6 bases between the germline ends. CDR3 region: CASEGSGANVLTF. The CDR3 DNA is TGTGCCAGTGAGGGGTCTGGGGCCAACGTCCTGACTTTC.

This clonotype was seen a few times. J is TRBJ2-3 and V is TRBV5-5; 9 nucleotides align to TRBD2. The CDR3 spans 17 residues. In germline, CDR1 is SGHKS, CDR2 YYEKEE (reference sequence). V lost 3 bases, J lost 2 bases, and 10 bases stayed unmatched. The CDR3 nucleotides are TGTGCCAGCAGCTCGGGGAATAGCGGGAGATACACAGATACGCAGTATTTT. Translating gives CASSSGNSGRYTDTQYF. Full variable domain (missing parts from reference TRBV5-5 and TRBJ2-3): DAGVTQSPTHLIKTRGQQVTLRCSPISGHKSVSWYQQVLGQGPQFIFQYYEKEERGRGNFPDRFSARQFPNYSSELNVNALLLGDSALYLCASSSGNSGRYTDTQYFGPGTRLTVL.

The table lists this clonotype with a few counts. The CDR3 reads CATSLGTGELFF. The CDR3 coding sequence is TGTGCCACCTCTCTGGGGACCGGGGAGCTGTTTTTT. V is TRBV10-3 and J is TRBJ2-2; D not resolved. The CDR3 totals 12 residues. Germline V gene lookup returns CDR1 ENHRY and CDR2 SYGVKD. Deletions cut 10 bases from V and 5 bases from J, with 11 bases between.

The rearrangement uses TRBV5-1 and TRBJ2-2, with 7 bases aligning to TRBD2. The V segment lost 3 bases and the J segment 2 bases; nucleotides outside the gene matches: 4. Germline V gives CDR1 SGHRS, CDR2 YFSETQ. This CDR3 has 15 residues. The CDR3 DNA follows: TGCGCCAGCAGCTCGGGACTAATTAACACCGGGGAGCTGTTTTTT. It codes for CASSSGLINTGELFF.

V is TRBV2 and J is TRBJ1-4; D is possibly TRBD1 (5 bases). Trimming took 1 base from V and 6 from J, leaving 12 bases between them. Germline V lookup: CDR1 SNHLY, CDR2 FYNNEI. CDR3 size: 15 residues. CDR3: CASSEGWGRDEKLFF. The DNA for the CDR3 is TGTGCCAGCAGTGAAGGTTGGGGCCGAGATGAAAAACTGTTTTTT.

V is TRBV7-6 and J is TRBJ2-7; TRBD2 agrees at 9 bases. The CDR3 extends over 17 amino acids. After removal of 3 bases from V and 5 bases from J, the junction contained 14 bases not matched to a gene. In germline, CDR1 is SGHVS, CDR2 FNYEAQ. CDR3 DNA: TGTGCCAGCAGCTTCAGGAGCCATAGCGGGAGAAACAACGAGCAGTACTTC. It is translated as CASSFRSHSGRNNEQYF.

The V call is TRBV6-2 or TRBV6-3, the J call TRBJ2-3; D is possibly TRBD2 (6 bases). CDR3 length: 16 amino acids. The ends were cut back, 6 bases at V and 0 bases at J, with 16 bases in the middle. Germline V gene data show CDR1 as MNHEY and CDR2 as SVGEGT. This chain's CDR3 is CASRTRPGSSTDTQYF. In DNA, the CDR3 is TGTGCCAGCAGGACTAGACCAGGTTCTAGCACAGATACGCAGTATTTT.

This sequence joins TRBV2 and TRBJ1-4; D is perhaps TRBD1 (5 bases). The V end was cut by 10 bases, the J end by 5 bases, with 17 bases between. The CDR3 loop spans 14 amino acids. Germline CDR1 reads SNHLY; CDR2 reads FYNNEI. The CDR3 sequence is CATTWGEENEKLFF. In DNA, the CDR3 is TGTGCCACTACCTGGGGGGAAGAAAATGAAAAACTGTTTTTT.

This clonotype was recorded at least ten times. The rearrangement links TRBV7-6 to TRBJ2-3; D assignment may be TRBD1 or TRBD2 (5 bases each). The CDR3 runs to 14 residues. V was shortened by 0 bases and J by 1 base, with 5 bases between the two germline ends. From germline, CDR1 is SGHVS and CDR2 FNYEAQ. The CDR3 DNA reads as TGTGCCAGCAGCTTAGCGGGACGCACAGATACGCAGTATTTT. Amino acids: CASSLAGRTDTQYF.

This clonotype was detected a few times. The chain joins TRBV29-1 to TRBJ2-5, with D possibly being TRBD1 (6 bases). V dropped 7 bases and J dropped 3 bases, with 9 bases sitting between them. This CDR3 has 11 residues. Germline assignment: CDR1 SQVTM and CDR2 ANQGSEA. The CDR3 here is CSASGEETQYF. CDR3 DNA sequence: TGCAGCGCCTCAGGGGAAGAGACCCAGTACTTC.

In this sample, this clonotype turned up a few times. The rearrangement joins TRBV4-3 to TRBJ2-1; D remains ambiguous. The CDR3 contains 13 residues. Looked up from germline, CDR1 is LGHNA and CDR2 is YSLEER. The V end lost 0 bases, the J end lost 7 bases, and 7 bases lay between the germline ends. CDR3 bases: TGCGCCAGCAGCCAAGAGGAAAGGAATGAGCAGTTCTTC. Translating it yields CASSQEERNEQFF.